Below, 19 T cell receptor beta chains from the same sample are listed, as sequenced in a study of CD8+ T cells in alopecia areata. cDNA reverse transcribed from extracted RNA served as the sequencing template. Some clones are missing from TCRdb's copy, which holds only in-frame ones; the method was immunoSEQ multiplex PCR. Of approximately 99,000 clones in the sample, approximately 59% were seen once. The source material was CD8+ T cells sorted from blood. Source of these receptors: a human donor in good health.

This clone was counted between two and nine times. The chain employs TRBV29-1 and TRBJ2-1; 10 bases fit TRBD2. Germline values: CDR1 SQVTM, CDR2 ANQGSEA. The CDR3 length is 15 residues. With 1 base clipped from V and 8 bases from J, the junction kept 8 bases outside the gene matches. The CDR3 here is CSVEASSGGADEQFF. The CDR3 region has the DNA TGCAGCGTTGAAGCGAGCAGCGGGGGGGCCGATGAGCAGTTCTTC.

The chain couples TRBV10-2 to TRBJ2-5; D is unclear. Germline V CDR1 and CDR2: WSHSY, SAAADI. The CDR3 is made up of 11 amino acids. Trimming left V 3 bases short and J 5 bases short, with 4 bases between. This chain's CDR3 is CASSESETQYF. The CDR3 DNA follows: TGCGCCAGCAGTGAATCGGAGACCCAGTACTTC.

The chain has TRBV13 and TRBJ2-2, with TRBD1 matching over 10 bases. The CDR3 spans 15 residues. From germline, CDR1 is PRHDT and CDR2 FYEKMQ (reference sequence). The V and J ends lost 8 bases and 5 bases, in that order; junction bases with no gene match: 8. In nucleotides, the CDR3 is TGTGCCAGCCTCGGACAGGGGGATCGGACCGGGGAGCTGTTTTTT. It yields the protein CASLGQGDRTGELFF. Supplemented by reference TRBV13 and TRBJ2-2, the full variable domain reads AAGVIQSPRHLIKEKRETATLKCYPIPRHDTVYWYQQGPGQDPQFLISFYEKMQSDKGSIPDRFSAQQFSDYHSELNMSSLELGDSALYFCASLGQGDRTGELFFGEGSRLTVL.

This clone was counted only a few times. The CDR3 here is CASSLVAISFGTENTEAFF. In DNA, the CDR3 is TGTGCCAGCAGCTTAGTTGCAATTTCTTTTGGGACAGAGAACACTGAAGCTTTCTTT. The chain is built from TRBV7-9 and TRBJ1-1, with TRBD1 identical over 7 bases. This CDR3 contains 19 residues. J gave up 1 base and V 1 base, and 15 bases lay outside the gene matches. In germline, CDR1 is SEHNR, CDR2 FQNEAQ (reference sequence).

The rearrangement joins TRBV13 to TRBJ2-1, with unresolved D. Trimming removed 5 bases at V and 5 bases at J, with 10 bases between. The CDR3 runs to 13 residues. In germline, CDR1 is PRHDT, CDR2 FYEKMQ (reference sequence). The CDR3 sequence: CASSPLMDNEQFF. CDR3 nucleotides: TGTGCCAGCAGCCCCCTGATGGACAATGAGCAGTTCTTC.

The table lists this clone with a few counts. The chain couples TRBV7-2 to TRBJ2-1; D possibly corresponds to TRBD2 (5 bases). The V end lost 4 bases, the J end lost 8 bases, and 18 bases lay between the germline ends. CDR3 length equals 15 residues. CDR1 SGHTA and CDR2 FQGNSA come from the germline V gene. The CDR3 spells CASSSSYGPADEQFF. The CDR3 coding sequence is TGTGCCAGCAGCTCCTCCTACGGGCCAGCGGATGAGCAGTTCTTC.

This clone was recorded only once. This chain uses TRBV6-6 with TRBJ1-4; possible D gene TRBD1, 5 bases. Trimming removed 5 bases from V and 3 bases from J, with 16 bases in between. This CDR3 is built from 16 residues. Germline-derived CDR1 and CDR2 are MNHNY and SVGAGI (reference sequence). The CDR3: CASSPWGLNPNEKLFF. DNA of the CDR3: TGTGCCAGCAGTCCCTGGGGGTTGAACCCTAATGAAAAACTGTTTTTT.

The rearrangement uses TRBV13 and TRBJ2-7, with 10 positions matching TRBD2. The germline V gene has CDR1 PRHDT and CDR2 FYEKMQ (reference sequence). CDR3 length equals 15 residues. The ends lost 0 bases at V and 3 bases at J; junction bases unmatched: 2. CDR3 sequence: CASSLGAGGRYEQYF. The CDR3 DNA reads TGTGCCAGCAGCTTAGGAGCGGGGGGGCGCTACGAGCAGTACTTC.

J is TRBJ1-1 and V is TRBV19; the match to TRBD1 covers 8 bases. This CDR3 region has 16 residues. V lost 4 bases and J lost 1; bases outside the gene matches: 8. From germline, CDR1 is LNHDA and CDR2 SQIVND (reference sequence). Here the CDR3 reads CASSTNQGARNTEAFF. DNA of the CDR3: TGTGCCAGTAGTACCAATCAGGGGGCGCGGAACACTGAAGCTTTCTTT.

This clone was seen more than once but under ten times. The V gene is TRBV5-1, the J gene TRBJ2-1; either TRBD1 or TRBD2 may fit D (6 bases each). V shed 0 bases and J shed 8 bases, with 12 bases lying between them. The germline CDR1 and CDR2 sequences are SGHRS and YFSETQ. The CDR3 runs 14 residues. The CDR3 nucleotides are TGCGCCAGCAGCTTGGCCCCGGGGGCCGATGAGCAGTTCTTC. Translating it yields CASSLAPGADEQFF.

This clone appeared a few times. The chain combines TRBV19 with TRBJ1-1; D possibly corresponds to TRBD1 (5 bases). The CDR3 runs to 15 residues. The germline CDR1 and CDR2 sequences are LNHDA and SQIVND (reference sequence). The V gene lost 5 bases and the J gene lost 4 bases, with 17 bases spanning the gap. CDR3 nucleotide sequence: TGTGCCAGTAGTCCCCTAGGCAGGGTGGGCACTGAAGCTTTCTTT. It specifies CASSPLGRVGTEAFF.

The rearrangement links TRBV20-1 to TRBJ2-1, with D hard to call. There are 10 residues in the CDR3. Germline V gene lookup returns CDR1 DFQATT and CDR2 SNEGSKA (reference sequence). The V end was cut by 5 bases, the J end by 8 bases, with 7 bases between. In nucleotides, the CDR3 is TGCAGTGCTTCAATCGATGAGCAGTTCTTC. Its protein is CSASIDEQFF.

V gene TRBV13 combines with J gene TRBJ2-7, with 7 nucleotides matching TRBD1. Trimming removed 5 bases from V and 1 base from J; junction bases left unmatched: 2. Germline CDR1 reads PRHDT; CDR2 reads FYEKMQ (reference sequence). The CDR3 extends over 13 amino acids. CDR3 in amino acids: CASSLGQSYEQYF. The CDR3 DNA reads TGTGCCAGCAGCCTGGGACAGTCCTACGAGCAGTACTTC.

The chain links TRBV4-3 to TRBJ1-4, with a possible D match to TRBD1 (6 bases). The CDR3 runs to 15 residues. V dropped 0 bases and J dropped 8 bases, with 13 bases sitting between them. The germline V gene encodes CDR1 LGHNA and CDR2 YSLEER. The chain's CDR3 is CASSQDQGGPEKLFF. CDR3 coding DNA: TGCGCCAGCAGCCAAGATCAAGGGGGTCCCGAAAAACTGTTTTTT.

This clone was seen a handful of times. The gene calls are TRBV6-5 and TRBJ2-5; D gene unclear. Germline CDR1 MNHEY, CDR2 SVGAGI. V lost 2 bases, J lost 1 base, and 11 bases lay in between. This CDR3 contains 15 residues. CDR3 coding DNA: TGTGCCAGCAGTTACCGACTTGACTCCCAAGAGACCCAGTACTTC. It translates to CASSYRLDSQETQYF.

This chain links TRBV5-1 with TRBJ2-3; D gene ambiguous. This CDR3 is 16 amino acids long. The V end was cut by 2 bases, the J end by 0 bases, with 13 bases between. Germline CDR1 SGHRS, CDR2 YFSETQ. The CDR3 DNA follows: TGCGCCAGCAGCTTACCATTGGACGGTAGCACAGATACGCAGTATTTT. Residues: CASSLPLDGSTDTQYF.

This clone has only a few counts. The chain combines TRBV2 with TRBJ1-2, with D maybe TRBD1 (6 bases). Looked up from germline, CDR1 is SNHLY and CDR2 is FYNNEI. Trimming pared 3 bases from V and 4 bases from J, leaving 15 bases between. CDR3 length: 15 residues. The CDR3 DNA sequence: TGTGCCAGCAGTGAGTGGCAGGGGCCTGTCTATGGCTACACCTTC. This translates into CASSEWQGPVYGYTF.

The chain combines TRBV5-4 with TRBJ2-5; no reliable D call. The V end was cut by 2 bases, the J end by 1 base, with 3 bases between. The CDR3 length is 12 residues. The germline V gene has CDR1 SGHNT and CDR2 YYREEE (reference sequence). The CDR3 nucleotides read TGTGCCAGCAGCTTCGTCCAAGAGACCCAGTACTTC. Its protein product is CASSFVQETQYF.

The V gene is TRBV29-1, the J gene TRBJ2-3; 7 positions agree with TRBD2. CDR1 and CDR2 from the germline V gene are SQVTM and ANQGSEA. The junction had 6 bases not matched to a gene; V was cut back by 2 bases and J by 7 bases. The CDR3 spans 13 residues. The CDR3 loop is CSVEQRDGYTQYF. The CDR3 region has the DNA TGCAGCGTTGAACAGCGGGACGGATATACGCAGTATTTT.